This T cell receptor (beta chain) appears in the sequencing data of a study of radiotherapy plus CTLA-4 blockade in lung cancer. Findings and limits, study-wide: There was expansion of tumor-derived TCR clones in blood after radiotherapy plus ipilimumab.

The CDR3 consists of 13 residues. Trimming shortened V by 5 bases and J by 3 bases, and 8 bases separated the two germline ends. From germline, CDR1 is SEHNR and CDR2 FQNEAQ (reference sequence). Remarks on this clone: The antigen is unknown.

The assay was immunoSEQ multiplex PCR, and TCRdb's table has in-frame clones only and misses some. The table records 60,000 to 70,000 clones, roughly 78% of them present only once. This chain uses TRBV7-9 with TRBJ1-5; no reliable D call. The sequencing used peripheral blood, collected from a patient treated with radiotherapy plus ipilimumab. This TCR derives from a human donor with non-small cell lung cancer who had a complete response to radiotherapy plus ipilimumab. Here the CDR3 reads CASSPGINQPQHF. The CDR3, as DNA: TGTGCCAGCAGCCCCGGGATCAATCAGCCCCAGCATTTT.